The sequence of this TCR beta chain was determined in a study of blood T cells in healthy people across ages. This clonotype was seen a few times. Its target is not known. Germline V gives CDR1 DFQATT, CDR2 SNEGSKA (reference sequence). CDR3 length equals 13 residues. V was pared by 2 bases and J by 2 bases, with 9 bases between. Study results and caveats: Naive CD4+ cells and diversity were both higher in long-lived donors than in aged donors.

Combining a sample-barcoded 5' primer with a J-beta primer mix, a second PCR ran for about 7 to 12 cycles. TCRdb itself ran the 5' RACE reads through MiXCR, one entry per CDR3 protein. The sample holds almost 1 million distinct CDR3 sequences; about 53% are singletons and the top ten take 20% to 25%. This TCR derives from a woman aged 55-69 years in good health. Source material: blood. The gene calls are TRBV20-1 and TRBJ2-5; D is unresolved. The CDR3 spells CSARHPVQETQYF. The DNA of the CDR3 is TGCAGTGCTAGACATCCGGTGCAAGAGACCCAGTACTTC.